This TCR beta chain was sequenced during a study of blood T cell repertoires in COVID-19. Study in general: The United States, Italy and Spain provided the acute and convalescent COVID-19 samples. PBMCs, B-cell-depleted T cells, or T cells were the source of the cDNA or gDNA that made up the material.

The CDR3 is 14 amino acids. CDR1 is MGHRA and CDR2 is YSYEKL in the germline V gene. Germline trimming cut 1 base from V and 8 bases from J; bases unmatched to any gene: 6. As processed by the authors: Estimation of nucleated cell counts relied on the amplification of reference gene primers. Here immunoSEQ multiplex PCR was the method, and the copy in TCRdb shows in-frame clones only, minus some. That table is the source of V, J and clone size, and D and trimming were worked out from the DNA. The table records about 64,000 clones, about 88% of them present only once. Input material: peripheral blood. This sequence originates from a man aged 65 to 79 with acute or convalescent COVID-19. The rearrangement links TRBV4-1 to TRBJ1-2; 8 nucleotides align to TRBD1. Here the CDR3 reads CASSQGVRDRGYTF. DNA of the CDR3: TGCGCCAGCAGCCAAGGGGTCAGGGACAGGGGCTACACCTTC.